This T cell receptor (beta chain) was documented in a study of siplizumab effects on memory and regulatory T cells. This clone appeared a few times. Only in-frame clones appear in the TCRdb table, and some are missing; sequencing was by immunoSEQ multiplex PCR. The sample shows some 100,000 clones, 94% of them seen only once. Germline V lookup: CDR1 SGHAT, CDR2 FQNNGV. The CDR3 has 13 residues. Trimming stripped 3 bases from V and 8 bases from J, with 13 bases between. The V gene is TRBV11-2, the J gene TRBJ1-2; possibly TRBD1 for D (5 bases). The receptor comes from a human donor in good health. Sequenced input: Tregs sorted from blood. The CDR3 reads CASSFQGVYGYTF. DNA of the CDR3: TGTGCCAGCAGCTTTCAGGGTGTTTACGGCTACACCTTC. Complete variable domain (other parts from reference TRBV11-2 and TRBJ1-2): EAGVAQSPRYKIIEKRQSVAFWCNPISGHATLYWYQQILGQGPKLLIQFQNNGVVDDSQLPKDRFSAERLKGVDSTLKIQPAKLEDSAVYLCASSFQGVYGYTFGSGTRLTVV.